Shown below are 15 T cell receptor beta chains from a single sample sequenced in a study of PD-L1 blockade in urothelial cancer. This table comes from immunoSEQ multiplex PCR, and its TCRdb copy is limited to in-frame clones, with some not included. The data hold 50,000 or so clones, with 84% observed a single time. Time point of the sample: pretreatment peripheral blood. The material was PBMCs, obtained around atezolizumab (anti-PD-L1) treatment. These receptors were obtained from a man aged 65 to 79 with urothelial cancer.

The chain has TRBV5-8 and TRBJ1-2; D remains unclear. Trimming cost V 5 bases and J 7 bases, with 12 bases left between them. The germline V gene encodes CDR1 SGHTS and CDR2 YDEGEE. The CDR3 length is 12 residues. The DNA of the CDR3 is TGTGCCAGCAGAAGAGACAATCCTGGCTACACCTTC. Its protein is CASRRDNPGYTF.

V and J are TRBV7-9 and TRBJ2-7; TRBD1 matches at 8 bases. Germline assignment: CDR1 SEHNR and CDR2 FQNEAQ (reference sequence). CDR3 size: 11 residues. With V trimmed by 5 bases and J by 11 bases, 5 bases remained unmatched. The DNA for the CDR3 is TGTGCCAGCAGCCTCCAGGGGGCGAAGTACTTC. This sequence encodes CASSLQGAKYF. Full variable domain (rest looked up from reference TRBV7-9 and TRBJ2-7): DTGVSQNPRHKITKRGQNVTFRCDPISEHNRLYWYRQTLGQGPEFLTYFQNEAQLEKSRLLSDRFSAERPKGSFSTLEIQRTEQGDSAMYLCASSLQGAKYFGPGTRLTVT.

The table lists this clone with a count of one. V usage is TRBV6-6 and J usage is TRBJ2-7; weak D call: TRBD2 (6 bases). The germline V gene has CDR1 MNHNY and CDR2 SVGAGI (reference sequence). This CDR3 has 15 residues. Deletions cut 6 bases from V and 5 bases from J, with 20 bases between. The CDR3 loop is CASSPPGLPQNEQYF. The CDR3 coding sequence is TGTGCCAGCAGCCCCCCGGGACTCCCCCAGAACGAGCAGTACTTC.

The rearrangement links TRBV5-1 to TRBJ2-5, with 7 bases identical to TRBD1. After removal of 2 bases from V and 2 bases from J, the junction contained 3 bases not matched to a gene. The CDR3 runs to 14 residues. Germline CDR1 SGHRS, CDR2 YFSETQ. The DNA of the CDR3 is TGCGCCAGCAGCTTCTCGGGACAGCAAGAGACCCAGTACTTC. Translated, it gives CASSFSGQQETQYF.

This chain connects TRBV28 to TRBJ1-5; D remains ambiguous. The length of the CDR3 is 14 residues. V was shortened by 6 bases and J by 6 bases, with 15 bases between the two germline ends. Germline V lookup: CDR1 MDHEN, CDR2 SYDVKM. The CDR3 here is CASSPLDVGQPQHF. CDR3 DNA sequence: TGTGCCAGCAGCCCCTTAGATGTTGGTCAGCCCCAGCATTTT.

CDR3 sequence: CASSQGQPTDTQYF. The CDR3 DNA sequence: TGTGCCAGCAGCCAAGGACAGCCCACAGATACGCAGTATTTT. The rearrangement joins TRBV4-2 to TRBJ2-3, with a weak D call TRBD1 (5 bases). Germline values: CDR1 LGHNA, CDR2 YNFKEQ. The V end lost 1 base, the J end lost 2 bases, and 7 bases lay between the germline ends. The CDR3 sequence is 14 residues long.

The chain links TRBV7-9 to TRBJ1-5, with TRBD1 matching 8 bases. V lost 6 bases, J lost 3 bases, and 7 bases stayed unmatched. The CDR3 loop spans 15 amino acids. Per the germline V gene, CDR1 is SEHNR and CDR2 is FQNEAQ (reference sequence). The CDR3 spells CASSTGTGVNQPQHF. The CDR3 coding sequence is TGTGCCAGCAGTACCGGGACAGGAGTCAATCAGCCCCAGCATTTT.

The chain uses TRBV9 and TRBJ2-5; 8 nucleotides agree with TRBD2. The V gene end was trimmed by 0 bases and the J gene end by 5 bases; junction bases not matched to a gene: 6. This CDR3 has 15 amino acids. Per the germline V gene, CDR1 is SGDLS and CDR2 is YYNGEE. CDR3 amino acids: CASSVVSGSGETQYF. The CDR3 DNA follows: TGTGCCAGCAGCGTAGTAAGCGGGAGTGGGGAGACCCAGTACTTC. The variable domain in full, with the rest retrieved from reference TRBV9 and TRBJ2-5, is DSGVTQTPKHLITATGQRVTLRCSPRSGDLSVYWYQQSLDQGLQFLIQYYNGEERAKGNILERFSAQQFPDLHSELNLSSLELGDSALYFCASSVVSGSGETQYFGPGTRLLVL.

This sequence joins TRBV18 and TRBJ1-2; 10 bases are a match to TRBD1. Germline lookup yields CDR1 KGHSH and CDR2 LQKENI. Trimming removed 8 bases from V and 2 bases from J; junction bases left unmatched: 2. CDR3 length: 13 residues. CDR3 loop: CASGQGVNYGYTF. The CDR3 bases are TGTGCCAGCGGACAGGGGGTAAACTATGGCTACACCTTC.

V and J are TRBV2 and TRBJ2-2, with TRBD2 matching over 12 bases. The CDR3 consists of 14 residues. V was clipped by 7 bases and J by 5 bases; unmatched bases: 2. From germline, CDR1 is SNHLY and CDR2 FYNNEI. CDR3 sequence (DNA): TGTGCCAGCACCGGGACTAGCGGGACCGGGGAGCTGTTTTTT. This gives the protein CASTGTSGTGELFF.

This clone was detected once. The chain couples TRBV6-5 to TRBJ1-6; tentatively, D is TRBD1 (6 bases). V dropped 5 bases and J dropped 2 bases, with 10 bases sitting between them. Looked up from germline, CDR1 is MNHEY and CDR2 is SVGAGI. The CDR3 sequence is 15 residues long. The CDR3 is CASSQGQPYNSPLHF. CDR3 DNA: TGTGCCAGCAGTCAGGGACAACCCTATAATTCACCCCTCCACTTT.

The chain carries TRBV5-1 and TRBJ1-6; D gene ambiguous. In germline, CDR1 is SGHRS, CDR2 YFSETQ. Trimming removed 4 bases from V and 6 bases from J, with 17 bases in between. The CDR3 has 16 residues. CDR3 nucleotide sequence: TGCGCCAGCAGCACTCGACTACGGGGTTCTAATTCACCCCTCCACTTT. Translating gives CASSTRLRGSNSPLHF. Filled out from reference TRBV5-1 and TRBJ1-6, the complete variable domain reads KAGVTQTPRYLIKTRGQQVTLSCSPISGHRSVSWYQQTPGQGLQFLFEYFSETQRNKGNFPGRFSGRQFSNSRSEMNVSTLELGDSALYLCASSTRLRGSNSPLHFGNGTRLTVT.

The chain carries TRBV7-8 and TRBJ1-1, with D tentatively TRBD1 (6 bases). The CDR3 length is 14 residues. Germline V gene data show CDR1 as SGHVS and CDR2 as FQNEAQ. V was cut by 5 bases and J by 1 base, with 11 bases left in between. As DNA, the CDR3 is TGTGCCAGCAGCAAAAGGACAGCGAACACTGAAGCTTTCTTT. Its protein product is CASSKRTANTEAFF.

In its sample, this clone was seen once. The identical CDR3 is also encoded by other nucleotide sequences in the sample. The CDR3 DNA sequence: TGTGCCAGCTCACCCAGCTCCTACGAGCAGTACTTC. It is translated as CASSPSSYEQYF. The rearrangement uses TRBV18 and TRBJ2-7; D remains ambiguous. The V end lost 3 bases, the J end lost 0 bases, and 3 bases lay between the germline ends. This CDR3 contains 12 residues. Germline CDR1 and CDR2: KGHSH and LQKENI.

The table lists this clone with a count of one. The V and J genes are TRBV21-1 and TRBJ1-1. TRBV21-1 is recorded as a pseudogene. The CDR3 totals 16 residues. CDR3 sequence: CASSKRTRVGNTEAFF. The CDR3 DNA sequence: TGTGCCAGCAGCAAAAGAACGAGGGTTGGGAACACTGAAGCTTTCTTT.